Listed here is a single T cell receptor (beta chain). The data were produced by immunoSEQ multiplex PCR, yet TCRdb's version contains in-frame clones alone and is incomplete. The data hold about 69,000 clones, with 85% to 90% observed a single time. The data stem from a study of PD-L1 blockade in urothelial cancer. Germline values: CDR1 LNHDA, CDR2 SQIVND (reference sequence). V was trimmed by 4 bases and J by 8 bases, leaving 15 bases between them. This CDR3 is 14 amino acids long. The input for sequencing was PBMCs, taken around atezolizumab (anti-PD-L1) treatment. The source of this sequence is a man between 60 and 75 years old with urothelial cancer. The chain employs TRBV19 and TRBJ1-3; tentatively, D is TRBD1 (6 bases). The CDR3 protein is CASSSQTGWDTIYF. DNA for the CDR3: TGTGCCAGTAGTAGTCAGACAGGCTGGGACACCATATATTTT.